What follows is one T cell receptor beta chain and its context. An assay was performed, and its level was deep. Clones were sequenced by immunoSEQ multiplex PCR, and TCRdb holds only the in-frame ones, with some missing. The table includes about 710,000 clones, less than 80% detected once. The data are from a study of shared clonotypes between healthy human individuals. Study summary: The plates for each donor numbered three CD4 naive, three CD4 memory, two CD8 naive and one CD8 memory.

The germline V gene encodes CDR1 DFQATT and CDR2 SNEGSKA (reference sequence). The CDR3 has 11 amino acids. Trimming removed 3 bases at V and 6 bases at J, with 6 bases between. The material sequenced was memory CD4+ T cells sorted from blood. Subset given: CD45RA-negative fraction. The rearrangement links TRBV20-1 to TRBJ2-1; no reliable D call. This receptor was identified in a woman aged 25 to 39 in good health. Here the CDR3 reads CSARVGNEQFF. CDR3 in DNA: TGCAGTGCTAGGGTCGGCAATGAGCAGTTCTTC.